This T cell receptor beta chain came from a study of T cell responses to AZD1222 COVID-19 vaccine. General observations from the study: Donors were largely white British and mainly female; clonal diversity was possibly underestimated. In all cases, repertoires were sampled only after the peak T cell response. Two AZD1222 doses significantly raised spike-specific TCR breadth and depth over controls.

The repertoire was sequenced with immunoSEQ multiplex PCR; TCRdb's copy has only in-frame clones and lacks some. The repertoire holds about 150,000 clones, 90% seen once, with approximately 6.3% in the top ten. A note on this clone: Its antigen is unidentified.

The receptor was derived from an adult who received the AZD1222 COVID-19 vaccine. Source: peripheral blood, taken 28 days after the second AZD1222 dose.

The CDR3 reads CASSLGADWRRRGTQYF. The DNA of the CDR3 is TGTGCCAGCAGCTTAGGTGCGGACTGGCGACGGCGTGGGACCCAGTACTTC. The rearrangement uses TRBV7-2 and TRBJ2-5, with D perhaps matching TRBD2 (5 bases). This CDR3 is 17 amino acids long. Looked up from germline, CDR1 is SGHTA and CDR2 is FQGNSA. Trimming removed 1 base at V and 7 bases at J, with 22 bases between.